The 21 T cell receptor beta chains presented below share a single source sample, sequenced in a study of tumor-infiltrating lymphocytes in primary liver carcinoma. The input was around 0.5 ug total RNA; TCR beta cDNA was made from it with a constant-region primer. Three-round nested multiplex PCR performed with slightly modified ARM-PCR produced the TCR beta libraries. The first two PCR rounds used TRBV1-TRBV30 primers with a Cbeta primer, about 9 cycles each. One entry per CDR3 protein, called by TCRdb with MiXCR from the multiplex PCR reads. The sample lists more than 30,000 distinct CDR3 sequences, approximately 80% occurring once. RNA and DNA were co-extracted from roughly 20-30 mg of unsorted bulk tissue. Sample: liver tumor tissue from sampling region 5. As for subset: tumor region T5, tumor centre. The source is a man aged 35-49 years with primary liver carcinoma and hepatitis B virus infection.

The chain joins TRBV11-2 to TRBJ1-2; no reliable D call. The CDR3 loop spans 13 amino acids. Germline V gives CDR1 SGHAT, CDR2 FQNNGV. The CDR3 loop is CISSLTANYGYTF. For the CDR3, the DNA is TGTATCAGCAGCTTGACGGCTAACTATGGCTACACCTTC. Complete variable domain (other parts from reference TRBV11-2 and TRBJ1-2): EAGVAQSPRYKIIEKRQSVAFWCNPISGHATLYWYQQILGQGPKLLIQFQNNGVVDDSQLPKDRFSAERLKGVDSTLKIQPAKLEDSAVYLCISSLTANYGYTFGSGTRLTVV.

This chain uses TRBV6-2 or TRBV6-3 with TRBJ1-2; D is undetermined. V lost 5 bases and J 2 bases, leaving 9 bases between the germline ends. The CDR3 has 13 amino acids. Germline V gene sequence: CDR1 MNHEY, CDR2 SVGEGT. The chain's CDR3 is CASSPGWNYGYTF. The CDR3 DNA reads as TGTGCCAGCAGTCCGGGGTGGAACTATGGCTACACCTTC.

This clonotype was detected ten times or more. The J gene is TRBJ2-7, the V gene TRBV18; perhaps TRBD2 as D (6 bases). This CDR3 comprises 13 residues. With 1 base removed from V and 6 bases from J, the gap between germline ends came to 10 bases. Germline V gene data show CDR1 as KGHSH and CDR2 as LQKENI. The chain's CDR3 is CASSPLGLAEQYF. As DNA, the CDR3 is TGTGCCAGCTCACCACTGGGACTGGCCGAGCAGTACTTC.

This clonotype was observed many times. The chain combines TRBV20-1 with TRBJ2-3, with 8 bases lining up with TRBD1. CDR3 length equals 14 residues. The V gene end was trimmed by 5 bases and the J gene end by 2 bases; junction bases not matched to a gene: 6. Looked up from germline, CDR1 is DFQATT and CDR2 is SNEGSKA (reference sequence). The CDR3 nucleotides read TGCAGTGCTCCCCGGACAGGGAACACAGATACGCAGTATTTT. It encodes CSAPRTGNTDTQYF.

The chain joins TRBV7-9 to TRBJ1-2, with D unclear. CDR1 is SEHNR, CDR2 FQNEAQ, per germline (reference sequence). The ends were cut back, 5 bases at V and 5 bases at J, with 21 bases in the middle. This CDR3 region has 16 residues. The CDR3 nucleotides are TGTGCCAGCAGCCCCGAGGCCAGGTTGTACCAGTATGGCTACACCTTC. Translated: CASSPEARLYQYGYTF.

Of note for this clonotype: This likely comes from a read error, as the CDR3 has no conserved phenylalanine or tryptophan at its end. The CDR3 sequence: CPSSLYSGANTGELFY. For the CDR3, the DNA is TGTCCCAGCAGCTTGTACTCGGGAGCGAACACCGGGGAGCTGTTTTAT. The chain carries TRBV11-2 and TRBJ2-2; maybe TRBD2 (6 bases). The CDR3 loop spans 16 amino acids. Germline V lookup: CDR1 SGHAT, CDR2 FQNNGV.

Regarding this clonotype: An end of the junction does not agree with germline; a read error may underlie this. The V call is TRBV28, the J call TRBJ2-1; weak D call: TRBD2 (6 bases). Germline-derived CDR1 and CDR2 are MDHEN and SYDVKM. The CDR3 runs 13 residues. CDR3 region: CTSSLWGVHEQFF. CDR3 in DNA: TGTACCAGCAGTTTATGGGGGGTACATGAGCAATTCTTC.

Comment on this clonotype: Germline is not matched at one junction end, which may reflect a read error. V is TRBV11-2 and J is TRBJ2-1; the match to TRBD2 covers 7 bases. CDR3 length: 19 residues. The germline gives CDR1 SGHAT, CDR2 FQNNGV. The CDR3 DNA is TGTGCTAGCAGCTTAGATGGGCGATTCAGCGGGACCCTTTACGATGAGCAGTTATTC. Translation: CASSLDGRFSGTLYDEQLF.

With respect to this clonotype: An end of the junction differs from the germline gene, which may be a read error. The chain combines TRBV11-2 with TRBJ2-1; a possible D gene is TRBD2 (5 bases). Germline lookup yields CDR1 SGHAT and CDR2 FQNNGV. This CDR3 has 14 residues. CDR3 sequence: CTSRPREGDNEQFF. The CDR3, as DNA: TGTACCAGCAGACCACGAGAGGGAGACAATGAGCAGTTCTTC. The variable domain in full, completed from reference TRBV11-2 and TRBJ2-1, reads EAGVAQSPRYKIIEKRQSVAFWCNPISGHATLYWYQQILGQGPKLLIQFQNNGVVDDSQLPKDRFSAERLKGVDSTLKIQPAKLEDSAVYLCTSRPREGDNEQFFGPGTRLTVL.

A remark on this clonotype: No conserved phenylalanine or tryptophan ends this CDR3, so it is likely a read error. The chain couples TRBV11-2 to TRBJ2-4, with a tentative D call TRBD1 (5 bases). Germline V gives CDR1 SGHAT, CDR2 FQNNGV. The CDR3 has 18 amino acids. The DNA for the CDR3 is TGTGCCAGTAGCCCAACTGGGGCTTCCACGGTGGCCAAAAGCATTCAGTACTCC. This sequence encodes CASSPTGASTVAKSIQYS.

This clonotype was observed at least ten times. The germline gene is not matched at one end of the junction; a read error may be the cause. The chain is built from TRBV11-1 and TRBJ2-1; 9 positions match TRBD1. Germline values: CDR1 SGHAT, CDR2 FQDESV (reference sequence). The CDR3 length is 15 residues. The CDR3 DNA follows: TGTACCAGCAGCTCCATCGGACAGGGGAGCAATGAGCAGTTCTTC. Its translation: CTSSSIGQGSNEQFF.

As concerns this clonotype: A junction boundary mismatches the germline segment, possibly from a read error. The V gene is TRBV5-6, the J gene TRBJ2-7; 8 bases match TRBD2. Looked up from germline, CDR1 is SGHDT and CDR2 is YYEEEE. CDR3 length equals 16 residues. The CDR3 protein is CVSSREGIGLNYEQYF. CDR3 coding DNA: TGCGTCAGCAGCCGGGAGGGTATTGGACTGAATTACGAGCAGTACTTC. The entire variable domain, with the rest obtained from reference TRBV5-6 and TRBJ2-7, is as follows: DAGVTQSPTHLIKTRGQQVTLRCSPKSGHDTVSWYQQALGQGPQFIFQYYEEEERQRGNFPDRFSGHQFPNYSSELNVNALLLGDSALYLCVSSREGIGLNYEQYFGPGTRLTVT.

As to this clonotype: A junction end diverges from the germline sequence, so it may reflect a read error. The chain uses TRBV5-1 and TRBJ1-2; D uncertain. Germline lookup yields CDR1 SGHRS and CDR2 YFSETQ. The CDR3 runs 14 residues. CDR3 amino acids: CASSLDEGAPGYTF. Written as DNA, the CDR3 is TGCGCCAGCAGCTTGGACGAGGGCGCGCCAGGCTACACCTTT.

This clonotype was seen a single time. Its ends do not fully match the called genes, so a read error is possible. The chain recombines TRBV6-5 with TRBJ2-7, with 10 bases lining up with TRBD2. Germline assignment: CDR1 MNHEY and CDR2 SVGAGI. The CDR3 is made up of 15 amino acids. The CDR3 reads CASSYRASGGHEQYF. The CDR3 nucleotides are TGTGCAAGCAGTTATCGGGCTAGCGGGGGCCACGAGCAGTACTTC.

This clonotype occurred once. Mismatch with germline at one junction end may stem from a read error. The rearrangement links TRBV11-2 to TRBJ2-7; 7 bases align to TRBD1. The CDR3 totals 15 residues. Germline V gene data show CDR1 as SGHAT and CDR2 as FQNNGV. The CDR3 spells CANSAFDRASYEQYF. The CDR3 DNA is TGTGCCAACAGCGCATTTGACAGGGCGTCCTACGAGCAGTACTTC. The entire variable domain, with the rest obtained from reference TRBV11-2 and TRBJ2-7, is as follows: EAGVAQSPRYKIIEKRQSVAFWCNPISGHATLYWYQQILGQGPKLLIQFQNNGVVDDSQLPKDRFSAERLKGVDSTLKIQPAKLEDSAVYLCANSAFDRASYEQYFGPGTRLTVT.

Concerning this clonotype: Mismatch with germline at one junction end may stem from a read error. This chain joins TRBV5-5 and TRBJ2-3, with a weak D call TRBD2 (5 bases). The CDR3 covers 16 residues. From germline, CDR1 is SGHKS and CDR2 YYEKEE (reference sequence). CDR3 sequence reads: CASSSPGGSSSDTQYF. As DNA, the CDR3 is TGTGCCAGCAGCTCCCCTGGCGGGTCGAGCTCAGACACGCAGTATTTT.

In this sample, this clonotype turned up many times. The rearrangement uses TRBV30 and TRBJ1-5, with 7 bases fitting TRBD1. Per the germline V gene, CDR1 is GTSNPN and CDR2 is SVGIG (reference sequence). V shed 1 base and J 4 bases; nucleotides not matched to a gene: 1. The CDR3 totals 13 residues. CDR3 in DNA: TGTGCCTGGAGTGGACAGGGAAATCAGCCCCAGCATTTT. This encodes CAWSGQGNQPQHF.

The V and J genes are TRBV5-6 and TRBJ2-5; TRBD2 matches 7 bases. Trimming cost V 8 bases and J 2 bases; bases outside gene matches: 12. The germline gives CDR1 SGHDT, CDR2 YYEEEE. CDR3 length: 15 amino acids. The CDR3 loop is CASSPRLAEQETQYF. The DNA of the CDR3 is TGTGCCAGTAGCCCGAGACTAGCTGAACAAGAGACCCAGTACTTC. The full variable domain, with the rest looked up from reference TRBV5-6 and TRBJ2-5, is DAGVTQSPTHLIKTRGQQVTLRCSPKSGHDTVSWYQQALGQGPQFIFQYYEEEERQRGNFPDRFSGHQFPNYSSELNVNALLLGDSALYLCASSPRLAEQETQYFGPGTRLLVL.

As concerns this clonotype: One end of the junction is discordant with germline, which a read error may explain. This chain connects TRBV5-6 to TRBJ2-3; D might be TRBD1 (6 bases). Germline lookup yields CDR1 SGHDT and CDR2 YYEEEE. The CDR3 loop spans 15 amino acids. CDR3 sequence: CASSTGQRTSGTQYF. CDR3 nucleotide sequence: TGTGCCAGCAGCACGGGACAAAGAACGTCAGGTACGCAATATTTT.

The rearrangement uses TRBV10-3 and TRBJ2-7; a possible D gene is TRBD1 (5 bases). CDR3 size: 15 residues. Per the germline V gene, CDR1 is ENHRY and CDR2 is SYGVKD. The V and J ends lost 10 bases and 4 bases respectively, with 23 bases between them. The CDR3 DNA reads as TGTGCCAACAATGAGGCCCGTACAGGAGAGTACGAGCAGTACTTC. This translates into CANNEARTGEYEQYF.

This clonotype showed up many times. Here the CDR3 omits its conserved ending phenylalanine or tryptophan, so a read error is the likely source. No DNA is shown, since the ends of the CDR3 on it are uncertain; the CDR3 is the one TCRdb lists. This chain connects TRBV5-6 to TRBJ2-2; the table calls TRBD1, which could not be checked here. Per germline, CDR1 SGHDT and CDR2 YYEEEE. Inclusive of both ends, the CDR3 amounts to 15 amino acids. The CDR3 sequence is CASSSGTGVTGELFP.